This entry features one TCR beta chain sequence. Germline V gene data show CDR1 as SGHAT and CDR2 as FQDESV (reference sequence). This CDR3 spans 15 amino acids. Trimming pared 5 bases from V and 10 bases from J, leaving 23 bases between. The entry originates in a study of blood T cell repertoires in COVID-19. Study in general: The cDNA or gDNA used as material had been derived from T cells, B-cell-depleted T cells, or PBMCs.

Per the original methods: It was from reference gene primer amplification that nucleated cell counts were estimated. Using immunoSEQ multiplex PCR, the repertoire was profiled, and TCRdb retains in-frame clones only, with some absent. The V and J calls and clone size are taken from that table; D and trimming were inferred from the DNA. Among more than 110,000 clones listed, around nine tenths were seen once. Sequenced: peripheral blood. The chain uses TRBV11-1 and TRBJ1-1; D unresolved. The receptor was derived from a human donor in a cohort sampled during active COVID-19. The CDR3 region has the DNA TGTGCCAGCAGCCGGGGAAGGCCCTACCTCTTCCCAGCTTTCTTT. Translation gives CASSRGRPYLFPAFF.